The following is a T cell receptor beta chain sequence with its context. The antigen is unknown. Several immunoSEQ plates held equal portions of the genomic DNA taken from each subset. Sequencing was performed with immunoSEQ multiplex PCR; in TCRdb, only in-frame clones are kept and a portion is missing. The repertoire holds hundreds of thousands of clones, with around 97% as singletons. This specimen comes from a study of shared clonotypes between healthy human individuals. On the study more broadly: In total, the donors were two women and a few men aged 18 to 49.

Study-wide points: Clonotype sharing across several donors was observed for roughly 5% of naive CD4 clonotypes.

Germline-derived CDR1 and CDR2 are SGHNT and YYREEE (reference sequence). The CDR3 is 17 residues long. The V gene end was trimmed by 4 bases and the J gene end by 5 bases; junction bases not matched to a gene: 12. The sequence came from a woman aged 25-40 years in good health. The V and J genes are TRBV5-4 and TRBJ2-5; 12 bases fit TRBD2. The sample comprised naive CD4+ T cells sorted from blood. Subset: CD45RA+ positively selected. CDR3 bases: TGTGCCAGCAGCCGCACCCTGACTAGCGGGAGTGGGGAGACCCAGTACTTC. Residues: CASSRTLTSGSGETQYF.